This T cell receptor beta chain was captured in a study of cytomegalovirus exposure and HLA in healthy donors. Overall study: Of all 400 or so donors who were genotyped, around 79% belonged to the Caucasian-associated ancestry cluster. Study observations and caveats: Immune exposure was documented only through CMV serostatus. The majority of CMV-associated TCR beta chains were reported as apparently HLA-restricted in a later analysis.

In the PCR, 60 Vbeta and 13 Jbeta primers were used. Only in-frame clones appear in the TCRdb table, and some are missing; sequencing was by immunoSEQ multiplex PCR. The sample records about 140,000 clones, around 82% being singletons. The CDR3 covers 14 residues. The germline V gene encodes CDR1 SGHKS and CDR2 YYEKEE (reference sequence). Unmatched junction bases numbered 2, after V lost 2 bases and J lost 2 bases. For this clone: Antigen: not known.

Material for sequencing was PBMCs. The chain links TRBV5-5 to TRBJ2-3, with 7 nucleotides matching TRBD1. The receptor comes from a female donor in good health and CMV-seronegative. The CDR3 DNA is TGTGCCAGCAGCTTTGACAGGGCCACAGATACGCAGTATTTT. The encoded protein is CASSFDRATDTQYF.